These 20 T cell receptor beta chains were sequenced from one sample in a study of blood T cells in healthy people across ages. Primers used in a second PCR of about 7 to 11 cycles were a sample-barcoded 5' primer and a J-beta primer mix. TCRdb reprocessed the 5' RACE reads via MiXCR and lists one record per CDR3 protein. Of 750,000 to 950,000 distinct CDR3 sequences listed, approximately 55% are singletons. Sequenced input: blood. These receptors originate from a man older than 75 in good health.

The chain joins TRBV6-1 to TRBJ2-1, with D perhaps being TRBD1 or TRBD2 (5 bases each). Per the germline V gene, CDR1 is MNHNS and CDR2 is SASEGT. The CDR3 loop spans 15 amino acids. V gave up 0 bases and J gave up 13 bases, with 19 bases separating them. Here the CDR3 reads CASSEAIGAPWKQFF. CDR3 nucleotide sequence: TGTGCCAGCAGTGAAGCAATCGGGGCCCCGTGGAAACAGTTCTTC.

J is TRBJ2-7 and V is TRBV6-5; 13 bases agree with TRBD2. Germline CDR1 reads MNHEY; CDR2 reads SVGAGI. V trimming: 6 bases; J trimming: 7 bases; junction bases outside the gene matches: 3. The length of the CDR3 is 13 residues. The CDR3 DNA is TGTGCCAGCAGCCGGACTAGCGGGAGAGAGCAGTACTTC. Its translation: CASSRTSGREQYF.

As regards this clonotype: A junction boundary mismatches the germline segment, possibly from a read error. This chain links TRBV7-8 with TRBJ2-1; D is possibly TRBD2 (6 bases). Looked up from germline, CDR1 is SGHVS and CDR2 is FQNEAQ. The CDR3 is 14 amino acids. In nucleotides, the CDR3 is TGTGCCAGCGGCTTTGGCCTCGGAGGGTATGAGCAGTTCTTC. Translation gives CASGFGLGGYEQFF.

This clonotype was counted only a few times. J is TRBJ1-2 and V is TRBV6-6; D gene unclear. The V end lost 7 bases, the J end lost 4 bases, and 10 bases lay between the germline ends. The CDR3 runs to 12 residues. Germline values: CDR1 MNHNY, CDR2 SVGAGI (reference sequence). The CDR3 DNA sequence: TGTGCCAGCACTGACCCGGGCTATGGCTACACCTTC. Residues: CASTDPGYGYTF.

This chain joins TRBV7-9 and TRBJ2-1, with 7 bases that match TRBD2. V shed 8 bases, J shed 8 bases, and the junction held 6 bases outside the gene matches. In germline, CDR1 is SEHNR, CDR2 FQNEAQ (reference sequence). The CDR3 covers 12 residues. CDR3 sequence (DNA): TGTGCCAGCGACCCCGCGGGAGATGAGCAGTTCTTC. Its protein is CASDPAGDEQFF.

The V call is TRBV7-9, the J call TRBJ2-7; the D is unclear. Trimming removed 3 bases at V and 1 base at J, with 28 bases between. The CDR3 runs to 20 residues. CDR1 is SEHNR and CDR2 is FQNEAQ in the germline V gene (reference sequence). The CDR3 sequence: CASSFTIKVGFPPPSYEQYF. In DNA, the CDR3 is TGTGCCAGCAGCTTCACGATTAAAGTGGGCTTCCCCCCTCCATCCTACGAGCAGTACTTC.

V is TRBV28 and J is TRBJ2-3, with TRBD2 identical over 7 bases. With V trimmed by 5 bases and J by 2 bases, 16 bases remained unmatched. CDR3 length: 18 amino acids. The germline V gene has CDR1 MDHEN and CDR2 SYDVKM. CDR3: CASSTISVTRGDTDTQYF. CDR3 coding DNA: TGTGCCAGCAGTACGATTTCGGTCACCCGGGGGGACACAGATACGCAGTATTTT.

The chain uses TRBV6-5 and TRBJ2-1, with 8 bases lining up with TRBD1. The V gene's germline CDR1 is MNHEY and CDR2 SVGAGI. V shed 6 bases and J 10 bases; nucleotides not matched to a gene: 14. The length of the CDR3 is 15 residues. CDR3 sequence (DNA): TGTGCCAGCAGCCGGCTATTGGACAGGGTATACGAGCAGTTCTTC. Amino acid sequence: CASSRLLDRVYEQFF.

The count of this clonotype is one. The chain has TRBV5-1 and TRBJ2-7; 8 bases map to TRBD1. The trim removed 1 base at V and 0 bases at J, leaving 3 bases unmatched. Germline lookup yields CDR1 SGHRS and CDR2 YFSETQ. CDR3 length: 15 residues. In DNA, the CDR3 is TGCGCCAGCAGCTTGAGTCAGGGGGCCTCCTACGAGCAGTACTTC. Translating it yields CASSLSQGASYEQYF.

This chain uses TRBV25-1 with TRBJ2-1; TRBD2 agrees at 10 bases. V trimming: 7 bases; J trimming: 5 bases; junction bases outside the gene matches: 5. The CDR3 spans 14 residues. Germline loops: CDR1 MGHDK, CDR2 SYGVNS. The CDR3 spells CASIGTSANNEQFF. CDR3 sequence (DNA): TGTGCCAGCATCGGGACTAGCGCAAACAATGAGCAGTTCTTC.

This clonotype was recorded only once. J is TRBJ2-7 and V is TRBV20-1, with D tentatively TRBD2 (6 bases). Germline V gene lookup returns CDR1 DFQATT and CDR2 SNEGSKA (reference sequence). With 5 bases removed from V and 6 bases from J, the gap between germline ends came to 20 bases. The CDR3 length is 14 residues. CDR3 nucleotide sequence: TGCAGTGCTCCCCTCCCGGGACTCCCACGCGAGCAGTACTTC. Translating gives CSAPLPGLPREQYF.

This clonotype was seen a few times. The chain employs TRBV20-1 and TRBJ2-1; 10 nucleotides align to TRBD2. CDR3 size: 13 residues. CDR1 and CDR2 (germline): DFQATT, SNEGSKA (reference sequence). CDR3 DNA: TGCGGTTCTAGCGGGGGCCATTACAATGAGCAGTTCTTC. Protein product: CGSSGGHYNEQFF.

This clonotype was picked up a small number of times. The CDR3 is CSASNPSGSTDTQYF. The CDR3 DNA follows: TGCAGTGCTAGTAACCCTAGCGGGAGCACAGATACGCAGTATTTT. This rearrangement joins TRBV20-1 to TRBJ2-3, with 8 bases that match TRBD2. The CDR3 consists of 15 residues. The germline CDR1 and CDR2 sequences are DFQATT and SNEGSKA (reference sequence). J gave up 0 bases and V 3 bases, and 5 bases lay outside the gene matches.

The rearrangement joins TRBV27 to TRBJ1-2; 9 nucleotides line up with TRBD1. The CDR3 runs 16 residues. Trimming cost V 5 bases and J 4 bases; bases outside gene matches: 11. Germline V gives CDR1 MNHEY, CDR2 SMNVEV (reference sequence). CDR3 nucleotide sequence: TGTGCCAGCAGTCCCCGGGGGGACAGGGCCTCCTATGGCTACACCTTC. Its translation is CASSPRGDRASYGYTF.

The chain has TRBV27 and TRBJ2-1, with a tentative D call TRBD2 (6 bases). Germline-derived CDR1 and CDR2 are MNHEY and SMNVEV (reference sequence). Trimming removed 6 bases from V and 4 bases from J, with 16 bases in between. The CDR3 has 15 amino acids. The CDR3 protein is CASRATSLGYNEQFF. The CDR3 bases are TGTGCCAGCAGGGCGACTAGTCTAGGGTACAATGAGCAGTTCTTC.

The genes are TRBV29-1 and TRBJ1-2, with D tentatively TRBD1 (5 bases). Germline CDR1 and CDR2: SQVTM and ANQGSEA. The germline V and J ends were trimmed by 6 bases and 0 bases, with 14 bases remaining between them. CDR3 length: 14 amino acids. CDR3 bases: TGCAGCGTCGGGACCCGAAGGTCTAACTATGGCTACACCTTC. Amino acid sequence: CSVGTRRSNYGYTF.

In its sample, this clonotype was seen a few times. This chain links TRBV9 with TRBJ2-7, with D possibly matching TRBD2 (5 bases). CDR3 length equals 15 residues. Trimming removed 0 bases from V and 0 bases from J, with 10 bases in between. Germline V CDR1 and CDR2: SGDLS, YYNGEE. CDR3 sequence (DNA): TGTGCCAGCAGCGTAGCTTGGGGAGCCTCCTACGAGCAGTACTTC. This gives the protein CASSVAWGASYEQYF.

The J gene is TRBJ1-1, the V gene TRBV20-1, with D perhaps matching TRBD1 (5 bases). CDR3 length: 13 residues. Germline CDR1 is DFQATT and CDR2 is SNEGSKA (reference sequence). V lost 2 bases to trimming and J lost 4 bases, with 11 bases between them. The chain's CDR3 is CSARSGSATEAFF. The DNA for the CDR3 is TGCAGTGCTAGATCAGGGTCGGCCACTGAAGCTTTCTTT.

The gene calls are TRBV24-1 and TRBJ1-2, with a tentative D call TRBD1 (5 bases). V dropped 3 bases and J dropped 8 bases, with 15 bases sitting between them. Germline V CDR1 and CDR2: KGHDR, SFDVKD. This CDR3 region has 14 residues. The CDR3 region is CATSDAGGSSGYTF. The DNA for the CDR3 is TGTGCCACCAGTGATGCGGGGGGATCCAGCGGCTACACCTTC.

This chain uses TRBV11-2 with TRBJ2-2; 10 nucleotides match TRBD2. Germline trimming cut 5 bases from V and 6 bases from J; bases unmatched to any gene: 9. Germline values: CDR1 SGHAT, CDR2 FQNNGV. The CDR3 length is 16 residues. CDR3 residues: CASSLLAGVGPGELFF. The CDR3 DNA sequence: TGTGCCAGCAGCCTCCTAGCGGGAGTTGGACCCGGGGAGCTGTTTTTT.